This entry is about one TCR beta chain. Its specificity is unknown. Using the 5' RACE reads, TCRdb records one entry per CDR3 protein without DNA. Its table lists about 370,000 distinct CDR3 sequences. The entry originates in a study of T cells expressing NK-cell markers. Study information: TCR beta repertoires came from sorted CD3+CD56+NKG2C+, CD3+CD56+NKG2C- and CD3+CD56-NKG2C+ T cells. Study observations and caveats: Roughly 6 donors had dominant NKG2C+ clonotypes that comprised roughly 1.0-8% of their CD8+ T cells. Researchers report these clonotypes also headed the CD3+CD56-NKG2C+ fraction in several donors.

The germline V gene encodes CDR1 SGHRS and CDR2 YFSETQ. The CDR3 spans 16 residues. This sequence originates from a woman between 45 and 60 years old in good health. Material: blood T cells: a sorted CD56 or NKG2C T cell subset, CD4+ or CD8+ T cells, or bulk PBMC T cells (not recorded which). The V gene is TRBV5-1, the J gene TRBJ1-1. The CDR3 sequence: CASSLTLLGRDTEAFF.